This T cell receptor beta chain was identified during a study of radiotherapy plus CTLA-4 blockade in lung cancer. Clones were read by immunoSEQ multiplex PCR, and TCRdb kept only the in-frame ones, dropping some. The sample holds just over 60,000 clones, approximately 80% seen once. This CDR3 is built from 12 residues. Germline CDR1 WSHSY, CDR2 SAAADI. V was pared by 2 bases and J by 6 bases, with 5 bases between. The source of this sequence is a human donor with non-small cell lung cancer who had a complete response to radiotherapy plus ipilimumab. V gene TRBV10-2 combines with J gene TRBJ2-1; no definite D call. The sequences come from peripheral blood, collected from a patient treated with radiotherapy plus ipilimumab. The CDR3 sequence: CASSEIANEQFF. The CDR3 DNA sequence: TGCGCCAGCAGTGAGATAGCCAATGAGCAGTTCTTC.